Below, 21 T cell receptor beta chains from the same sample are listed, as sequenced in a study of T cell repertoires and HLA-DP antigens. After more than twelve days' expansion, CD4+ cells were restimulated roughly 22 h with HeLa expressing allogeneic DPB1. Stimulation used HeLa cells expressing transduced HLA-DPA1/DPB1, HLA-DM, invariant chain and CD80. Assay: immunoSEQ multiplex PCR; the TCRdb copy retains only in-frame clones and omits some. The data contain 1,500 to 2,000 clones, 65% to 80% of them singletons. Sequenced input: CD137- CD4+ T cells from cultured PBMCs. The receptors come from a man aged 50-59 years in good health and CMV-seronegative.

This clone was counted only a few times. This sequence joins TRBV5-4 and TRBJ1-2; D might be TRBD1 (5 bases). The ends were cut back, 4 bases at V and 3 bases at J, with 16 bases in the middle. The CDR3 is 15 residues long. Germline V CDR1 and CDR2: SGHNT, YYREEE (reference sequence). Written as DNA, the CDR3 is TGTGCCAGCAGCCGCGGAGGGAGGGGTGACTATGGCTACACCTTC. Its translation is CASSRGGRGDYGYTF.

The chain carries TRBV5-4 and TRBJ2-2; tentatively, D is TRBD1 (6 bases). The CDR3 runs 13 residues. With 2 bases removed from V and 6 bases from J, the gap between germline ends came to 8 bases. The V gene's germline CDR1 is SGHNT and CDR2 YYREEE (reference sequence). CDR3 loop: CASSLQGPGELFF. The CDR3 bases are TGTGCCAGCAGCTTACAGGGACCCGGGGAGCTGTTTTTT.

The DNA for the CDR3 is TGCAGTGCCCCATCCACCGGGGAGCTGTTTTTT. Translation gives CSAPSTGELFF. The chain joins TRBV20-1 to TRBJ2-2, with D hard to call. This CDR3 is 11 amino acids long. Deletions cut 6 bases from V and 4 bases from J, with 6 bases between. Germline loops: CDR1 DFQATT, CDR2 SNEGSKA (reference sequence).

This chain connects TRBV4-1 to TRBJ2-7, with a tentative D call TRBD1 (6 bases). V gave up 4 bases and J gave up 0 bases, with 10 bases separating them. The CDR3 length is 14 residues. Germline CDR1 and CDR2: MGHRA and YSYEKL. CDR3 region: CASSLRTDSYEQYF. As DNA, the CDR3 is TGCGCCAGCAGCCTGCGGACAGACTCCTACGAGCAGTACTTC.

The chain combines TRBV5-1 with TRBJ2-3; 9 positions match TRBD2. Losses at the gene ends were 3 bases for V and 2 bases for J; bases not matched to a gene: 4. The CDR3 is made up of 15 amino acids. Per germline, CDR1 SGHRS and CDR2 YFSETQ. In DNA, the CDR3 is TGCGCCAGCAGCTCGGTAGCGGGAGACACAGATACGCAGTATTTT. As protein: CASSSVAGDTDTQYF. The whole variable domain, filled in from reference TRBV5-1 and TRBJ2-3, reads KAGVTQTPRYLIKTRGQQVTLSCSPISGHRSVSWYQQTPGQGLQFLFEYFSETQRNKGNFPGRFSGRQFSNSRSEMNVSTLELGDSALYLCASSSVAGDTDTQYFGPGTRLTVL.

As for this clone: The junction departs from the called germline gene at one end, perhaps through a read error. The V and J genes are TRBV28 and TRBJ2-5; no firm D call. Germline-derived CDR1 and CDR2 are MDHEN and SYDVKM. The CDR3 sequence is 12 residues long. The CDR3 sequence: CASSLEVGPNHF. The CDR3 DNA reads as TGTGCCAGCAGTTTAGAGGTGGGCCCCAACCACTTC.

This rearrangement joins TRBV10-2 to TRBJ2-5; 10 nucleotides align to TRBD2. This CDR3 has 12 amino acids. The germline CDR1 and CDR2 sequences are WSHSY and SAAADI. V lost 10 bases to trimming and J lost 5 bases; unmatched junction nucleotides: 4. Written as DNA, the CDR3 is TGCGCCACCCAAGCGGGAGGGGAGACCCAGTACTTC. Its protein is CATQAGGETQYF.

This clone was observed a single time. The rearrangement joins TRBV18 to TRBJ2-7, with D possibly TRBD1 on 6 matching bases. Trimming cost V 5 bases and J 7 bases, with 15 bases left between them. The CDR3 contains 13 residues. Germline CDR1 reads KGHSH; CDR2 reads LQKENI. This CDR3 reads CASSRGTMGEQYF. The DNA of the CDR3 is TGTGCCAGCTCAAGGGGGACAATGGGGGAGCAGTACTTC.

The chain couples TRBV18 to TRBJ1-2; maybe TRBD1 (6 bases). The V gene lost 2 bases and the J gene lost 5 bases, with 9 bases spanning the gap. Germline values: CDR1 KGHSH, CDR2 LQKENI. The CDR3 covers 13 residues. CDR3 coding DNA: TGTGCCAGCTCACCAGACAGGACTTATGGCTACACCTTC. Amino acids: CASSPDRTYGYTF.

The chain employs TRBV25-1 and TRBJ1-1, with D hard to call. Germline CDR1 reads MGHDK; CDR2 reads SYGVNS. The CDR3 is made up of 14 amino acids. Between the trimmed V and J ends, which lost 3 bases and 11 bases, there was a span of 19 bases. CDR3 DNA: TGTGCCAGCAGTGAGGCCAATAAAGGGCGGGATGCTTTCTTT. Translating gives CASSEANKGRDAFF.

The chain carries TRBV6-6 and TRBJ1-5; D gene ambiguous. Germline V gene lookup returns CDR1 MNHNY and CDR2 SVGAGI (reference sequence). This CDR3 is built from 14 residues. The V end was cut by 4 bases, the J end by 5 bases, with 12 bases between. The CDR3 sequence: CASSSPGEYQPQHF. CDR3 nucleotide sequence: TGTGCCAGCAGTTCCCCCGGGGAATATCAGCCCCAGCATTTT.

This chain links TRBV27 with TRBJ2-1; D possibly matches TRBD1 or TRBD2 (5 bases each). V was clipped by 2 bases and J by 5 bases, with 13 bases between them. The V gene's germline CDR1 is MNHEY and CDR2 SMNVEV (reference sequence). This CDR3 has 15 residues. In DNA, the CDR3 is TGTGCCAGCAGTTTAGATCTCCAGGGACACAATGAGCAGTTCTTC. It encodes CASSLDLQGHNEQFF.

The J gene is TRBJ2-2, the V gene TRBV6-5; possibly TRBD1 or TRBD2 for D (6 bases each). V was clipped by 9 bases and J by 5 bases, with 16 bases between them. The CDR3 totals 14 residues. Per the germline V gene, CDR1 is MNHEY and CDR2 is SVGAGI. The CDR3 DNA reads TGTGCCAGATGGGAACAGGGAGGTACCGGGGAGCTGTTTTTT. This codes for CARWEQGGTGELFF.

The chain employs TRBV7-8 and TRBJ1-1; D is undetermined. Germline V gene lookup returns CDR1 SGHVS and CDR2 FQNEAQ. The CDR3 has 14 amino acids. The V and J ends lost 6 bases and 1 base respectively, with 12 bases between them. This chain's CDR3 is CASRNSRWNTEAFF. CDR3 in DNA: TGTGCCAGCAGAAACAGCCGCTGGAACACTGAAGCTTTCTTT.

This clone is classed as large. J is TRBJ2-1 and V is TRBV7-3, with D possibly matching TRBD1 (5 bases). This CDR3 contains 14 residues. V shed 6 bases and J shed 1 base, with 10 bases lying between them. CDR1 is SGHTA and CDR2 is FQGTGA in the germline V gene. In nucleotides, the CDR3 is TGTGCCAGCAGACCGACAGTATCCTACAATGAGCAGTTCTTC. Amino acid sequence: CASRPTVSYNEQFF.

The gene calls are TRBV7-8 and TRBJ2-3; TRBD2 agrees at 7 bases. Germline loops: CDR1 SGHVS, CDR2 FQNEAQ. Trimming took 2 bases from V and 6 from J; bases not matched to a gene: 11. This CDR3 region has 16 residues. CDR3 in DNA: TGTGCCAGCAGCTTATATGGGAAGCGGGGCTTCGATACGCAGTATTTT. Protein: CASSLYGKRGFDTQYF.

The chain is built from TRBV9 and TRBJ2-7; D gene uncertain. V was trimmed by 0 bases and J by 4 bases, leaving 11 bases between them. This CDR3 is 14 amino acids long. CDR1 is SGDLS, CDR2 YYNGEE, per germline. CDR3 sequence (DNA): TGTGCCAGCAGCGTAGCTGCAGACTTGTACGAGCAGTACTTC. Translation: CASSVAADLYEQYF.

The rearrangement uses TRBV28 and TRBJ2-5, with D tentatively TRBD2 (6 bases). The CDR3 length is 15 residues. The germline gives CDR1 MDHEN, CDR2 SYDVKM. V lost 6 bases, J lost 12 bases, and 26 bases lay in between. CDR3 nucleotide sequence: TGTGCCAGCAGCCCCGCGGGGAGCACCGTCTACAATAAGTACTTC. Translated: CASSPAGSTVYNKYF.

V and J are TRBV7-9 and TRBJ1-2; TRBD1 matches at 9 bases. The germline CDR1 and CDR2 sequences are SEHNR and FQNEAQ (reference sequence). The V and J ends lost 5 bases and 4 bases, in that order; junction bases with no gene match: 11. The CDR3 runs 16 residues. CDR3 protein: CASSPEGTGGIYGYTF. In DNA form, the CDR3 reads TGTGCCAGCAGCCCAGAAGGCACAGGGGGCATCTATGGCTACACCTTC.

This clone was observed a few times. CDR3 amino acids: CASSRKGTYTIYF. CDR3 DNA: TGTGCCAGCAGCCGAAAGGGAACCTACACCATATATTTT. The V gene is TRBV5-6, the J gene TRBJ1-3; D is unclear. This CDR3 contains 13 residues. Trimming cost V 4 bases and J 8 bases, with 13 bases left between them. Germline V CDR1 and CDR2: SGHDT, YYEEEE.

The V gene is TRBV27, the J gene TRBJ1-1; 7 bases fit TRBD1. V was clipped by 4 bases and J by 4 bases; unmatched bases: 6. Germline CDR1 and CDR2: MNHEY and SMNVEV (reference sequence). CDR3 size: 14 residues. The DNA for the CDR3 is TGTGCCAGCAGTTCCCCGGCAGGGGGCACTGAAGCTTTCTTT. Translation gives CASSSPAGGTEAFF.